Listed here is a single T cell receptor beta chain. The antigen remains undetermined. Sequence at one end of the junction differs from germline and may be a read error. Different DNA sequences within this sample yield the same CDR3. CDR3 length: 12 amino acids. CDR1 and CDR2 (germline): GTSNPN, SVGIG (reference sequence). The data derive from a study of cytomegalovirus exposure and HLA in healthy donors. The PCR used 60 Vbeta and 13 Jbeta primers. TCRdb's copy holds only in-frame clones and misses some; the assay was immunoSEQ multiplex PCR. The sample has some 120,000 clones, about three quarters seen once. General observations from the study: The classifier reportedly diagnosed cytomegalovirus status with high specificity and sensitivity. Sequences of the TCR beta chain were said to predict the HLA-A and HLA-B alleles of most subjects accurately.

The origin of this receptor is a man aged 25 to 40 in good health and CMV-seronegative. The rearrangement joins TRBV30 to TRBJ1-1, with D unclear. The sample taken for sequencing was PBMCs. The CDR3 sequence: CAWSVRGHEAFF. In DNA form, the CDR3 reads TGTGCCTGGAGTGTACGAGGGCATGAAGCCTTCTTT.